Listed here is a single T cell receptor beta chain. This clone's antigen is unknown. Within one base of it there is no much larger clone, and no base qualities were kept. TCRbeta CDR3 regions were amplified from genomic DNA by means of the immunoSEQ Assay, a bias-controlled multiplex PCR. The source study handled its data this way. Within the assay, amplification of reference gene primers was used to estimate how many nucleated cells each sample contained. Sequence reads were collapsed and filtered to measure the absolute abundance of every unique TCRbeta CDR3 rearrangement. For each sample, productive Simpson clonality was calculated by taking the square root of Simpson's diversity index across productive rearrangements. TCRdb obtained this table from immuneACCESS and retained in-frame rearrangements with V and J assigned. These tables miss some clones; where compared with another copy, unresolved V genes account for less than half of the shortfall, and the remainder is unexplained. D and trimming were read from the DNA, whereas the V and J calls and clone size are those reported in that table. The sample table shows 210,000 or so clones, and 70% to 90% are seen once. About a tenth of the sample belongs to the ten largest clones.

After removal of 6 bases from V and 3 bases from J, the junction retains 7 bases not matched to a gene. The germline V gene (reference sequence) gives CDR1 as LNHDA and CDR2 as SQIVND. The CDR3 measures 14 amino acids from cysteine to phenylalanine. Solely the CDR3 DNA is kept, with 42 bases framed from the first base. The sample belongs to a study of blood T cell repertoires in COVID-19 (TCRdb year 2020). About the full investigation: Samples from collaborators originated in the United States, Italy and Spain and spanned both the acute and convalescent phases of COVID-19. The material from the prospective study consisted of cDNA or gDNA derived from T cells, B-cell-depleted T cells, or PBMCs. The dataset comprised deeply sampled blood TCRbeta repertoires from subjects exposed to, actively infected with, or recovered from COVID-19. The repertoires were made available in a free public database intended to serve as a resource for research on the immune response to SARS-CoV-2. The samples were drawn from the first 160 participants of the ongoing ImmuneRACE study and from about 1,200 subjects provided by 6 global collaborators. Nearly every sample came with metadata listing a de-identified subject ID, COVID-19 status, age in years and sex. HLA class I and class II types, where available, came from metadata supplied by the sample provider rather than from assay-based typing. The paper's findings and limits, for the study overall: The quantity of clinical and demographic metadata differed by source and by participant and was supplied without curation.

Participants in the prospective study were aged roughly 18 to 95 years, lived in over 20 United States geographic areas, and enrolled through a virtual design. In the prospective study, cohorts were assigned on the basis of participant-reported clinical history obtained from a screening survey and a study questionnaire. For ImmuneRACE Cohort 3, a participant was defined as recovered based on two consecutive negative NP/OP PCR tests, clearance by a healthcare professional, or resolution of symptoms. In the prospective study, whole blood, serum and a nasopharyngeal or oropharyngeal swab were collected from each participant by mobile phlebotomists. Prospective study participants could optionally give additional blood draws and questionnaires over a roughly 2-month period. Before DNA extraction, blood samples from the prospective study were shipped at room temperature or frozen.

Here the chain combines TRBV19 and TRBJ1-2, and TRBD1 aligns with 7 junction nucleotides. Sequencing was performed on PBMCs or T cells enriched from blood (not recorded which). The TCR comes from a man in his thirties or forties who had recovered from COVID-19. The CDR3 amino acid sequence is: CASRLDRWDYGYTF. In nucleotides, the sequence is TGTGCCAGTAGGCTGGACAGGTGGGACTATGGCTACACCTTC.